A selection of T cell receptor beta chains follows, all from one sample in a study of blood T cell repertoires in COVID-19. The table came from immunoSEQ multiplex PCR; TCRdb's copy has only in-frame clones and leaves some out. The sample lists 250,000 to 300,000 clones; about 89% were seen once. Sample: PBMCs or T cells enriched from blood (not recorded which). The receptors stem from a middle-aged man who had recovered from COVID-19. CDR3s include the opening cysteine and the closing phenylalanine or tryptophan. A D gene is named only where the DNA matches it firmly. Part of the rows lack a size; the others show once, few, many or a class for expanded clones.

TRBD1,TRBJ2-2,TRBV7-2,.,CASSHYPTGDIAGELFF,TGTGCCAGCAGCCACTACCCGACAGGGGATATCGCCGGGGAGCTGTTTTTT
.,TRBJ1-1,TRBV4-1,.,CASSQDMGGYGAFF,TGCGCCAGCAGCCAAGATATGGGGGGGTACGGAGCTTTCTTT
TRBD1,TRBJ1-5,TRBV6-5,.,CASTGQLNQPQHF,TGTGCCAGCACGGGACAGTTAAATCAGCCCCAGCATTTT
.,TRBJ2-6,TRBV5-1,.,CASSFRVTGANVLTF,TGCGCCAGCAGCTTCAGGGTTACTGGGGCCAACGTCCTGACTTTC
TRBD2,TRBJ2-7,TRBV4-2,.,CASSPIGLAGGYEQYF,TGTGCCAGCAGCCCTATTGGACTAGCGGGAGGGTACGAGCAGTACTTC
.,TRBJ2-4,TRBV4-1,.,CASSQETGTSLAKNIQYF,TGCGCCAGCAGCCAAGAGACAGGCACAAGCCTAGCCAAAAACATTCAGTACTTC
.,TRBJ1-4,TRBV13,.,CASSFRRGADYTTNEKLFF,TGTGCCAGCAGCTTCCGGAGGGGAGCAGATTATACAACTAATGAAAAACTGTTTTTT
.,TRBJ1-1,TRBV15,.,CATSRTPGQNTEAFF,TGTGCCACCAGCAGAACTCCGGGACAGAACACTGAAGCTTTCTTT
.,TRBJ1-5,TRBV12-5,.,CASGHGTLSNQPQHF,TGTGCTAGTGGTCACGGGACACTTAGCAATCAGCCCCAGCATTTT
TRBD1,TRBJ1-2,TRBV10-3,.,CAISERDRVLYGYTF,TGTGCCATCAGTGAGAGGGACAGAGTTCTCTATGGCTACACCTTC
.,TRBJ2-1,TRBV5-3,.,CARSYDRDTHPYNEQFF,TGTGCCAGAAGCTACGACCGGGACACGCACCCCTACAATGAGCAGTTCTTC
TRBD1,TRBJ2-4,TRBV7-3,.,CASSVTGAPRGNIQYF,TGTGCCAGCAGCGTTACAGGGGCACCTAGGGGAAACATTCAGTACTTC
TRBD2,TRBJ2-5,TRBV7-2,.,CASSSGLAGYMQTQYF,TGTGCCAGCAGCTCGGGACTAGCGGGATATATGCAGACCCAGTACTTC
.,TRBJ2-7,TRBV28,.,CAVWAASPYEQYF,TGTGCGGTCTGGGCCGCGTCCCCCTACGAGCAGTACTTC
.,TRBJ1-2,TRBV10-3,.,CAISESKARQFFYGYTF,TGTGCCATCAGTGAGTCGAAGGCCAGACAGTTTTTCTATGGCTACACCTTC
.,TRBJ2-1,TRBV5-1,.,CASSSAVHEFF,TGCGCCAGCAGCTCTGCGGTTCATGAGTTCTTC
.,TRBJ1-3,TRBV29-1,.,CSVEGRGGNTIYF,TGCAGCGTTGAAGGGAGAGGTGGAAACACCATATATTTT
.,TRBJ2-2,TRBV9,.,CASSAQGLGTGELFF,TGTGCCAGCAGCGCCCAGGGGCTTGGCACCGGGGAGCTGTTTTTT
TRBD1,TRBJ2-7,TRBV19,.,CASSIGLPRGLYEQYF,TGTGCCAGTAGTATCGGGTTACCCAGGGGGCTTTACGAGCAGTACTTC
.,TRBJ2-5,TRBV7-2,.,CASSPQGWETQYF,TGTGCCAGCAGCCCACAGGGCTGGGAGACCCAGTACTTC
.,TRBJ1-1,TRBV7-9,.,CASSPWAGGGTEAFF,TGTGCCAGCAGCCCCTGGGCGGGGGGTGGCACTGAAGCTTTCTTT
TRBD1,TRBJ2-5,TRBV19,.,CASSSGLYSRQGANGETQYF,TGTGCCAGTAGCTCAGGGCTCTACTCACGACAGGGGGCGAATGGGGAGACCCAGTACTTC
TRBD2,TRBJ2-7,TRBV9,.,CASSIGGTSDYEQYF,TGTGCCAGCAGTATCGGAGGGACTAGCGACTACGAGCAGTACTTC
.,TRBJ1-1,TRBV11-2,.,CASSLEPRNTEAFF,TGTGCCAGCAGCTTAGAACCTAGGAACACTGAAGCTTTCTTT
.,TRBJ1-1,TRBV30,.,CAWSVPGRNTEAFF,TGTGCCTGGAGTGTACCAGGCAGGAACACTGAAGCTTTCTTT
TRBD2,TRBJ2-7,TRBV28,.,CASSGGLAGRYEQYF,TGTGCCAGCAGCGGAGGACTAGCGGGACGCTACGAGCAGTACTTC
.,TRBJ2-1,TRBV24-1,.,CATSEHRDLSYNEQFF,TGTGCCACCAGTGAACACCGGGACTTGTCGTACAATGAGCAGTTCTTC
TRBD2,TRBJ2-5,TRBV19,.,CASSFAGVNRETQYF,TGTGCCAGTAGTTTTGCGGGAGTTAATAGAGAGACCCAGTACTTC
TRBD1,TRBJ1-1,TRBV19,.,CASSYYRGPPTNTEAFF,TGTGCCAGTTCCTACTACAGGGGGCCCCCTACGAACACTGAAGCTTTCTTT
.,TRBJ1-5,TRBV5-6,.,CASSLSPGLQPQHF,TGTGCCAGCAGCTTGTCTCCAGGTCTGCAGCCCCAGCATTTT
.,TRBJ1-6,TRBV11-3,.,CASSTLTDSSSYNSPLHF,TGTGCCAGCAGCACTCTTACGGACTCGAGCTCCTATAATTCACCCCTCCACTTT
.,TRBJ2-7,TRBV21-1,.,CASSTDRGSSYEQYF,TGTGCCAGCAGCACGGACAGGGGGAGCTCCTACGAGCAGTACTTC
.,TRBJ2-6,TRBV5-4,.,CASSLVAVLAGANVLTF,TGTGCCAGCAGCTTGGTGGCGGTTCTGGCTGGGGCCAACGTCCTGACTTTC
TRBD2,TRBJ2-1,TRBV7-2,.,CASAESSGIDQYEQFF,TGTGCCAGCGCAGAGTCTAGCGGGATCGACCAATATGAGCAGTTCTTC
TRBD1,TRBJ1-6,TRBV12-3/TRBV12-4,.,CASRTGDNSPLHF,TGTGCCAGCAGGACAGGGGATAATTCACCCCTCCACTTT
TRBD1,TRBJ1-2,TRBV2,.,CASSDGTGPKNTF,TGTGCCAGCAGTGATGGGACAGGACCAAAGAACACCTTC
TRBD1,TRBJ1-4,TRBV18,once,CASSRDRGFSNEKLFF,TGTGCCAGCTCACGGGACAGGGGTTTTTCTAATGAAAAACTGTTTTTT
.,TRBJ1-2,TRBV28,.,CASRVPSSYGYTF,TGTGCCAGCCGGGTACCCTCGAGCTATGGCTACACCTTC
.,TRBJ2-1,TRBV28,.,CASNLNRVHEQFF,TGTGCCAGCAATTTGAACAGGGTTCATGAGCAGTTCTTC
.,TRBJ2-7,TRBV7-9,.,CASSLTAPYEQYF,TGTGCCAGCAGCTTAACAGCCCCCTACGAGCAGTACTTC
.,TRBJ1-6,TRBV3-1/TRBV3-2,once,CASSRAANSPLHF,TGTGCCAGCAGCCGTGCAGCGAATTCACCCCTCCACTTT
.,TRBJ2-5,TRBV29-1,.,CSVNFQVGGETQYF,TGCAGCGTTAATTTTCAGGTGGGGGGAGAGACCCAGTACTTC
.,TRBJ1-1,TRBV29-1,.,CSVPRPGEVLNTEAFF,TGCAGCGTTCCCCGCCCAGGGGAAGTATTGAACACTGAAGCTTTCTTT
.,TRBJ1-6,TRBV30,.,CAWRQSPGSPLHF,TGTGCCTGGAGACAGAGCCCTGGTTCACCCCTCCACTTT
.,TRBJ1-1,TRBV10-3,.,CAISDKLNTEAFF,TGTGCCATCAGCGACAAATTGAACACTGAAGCTTTCTTT
.,TRBJ1-3,TRBV5-5,.,CASSLGDRNTIYF,TGTGCCAGCAGCTTGGGAGATAGAAACACCATATATTTT
.,TRBJ1-5,TRBV7-8,.,CASSLSTATGSVNQPQHF,TGTGCCAGCAGCTTGTCCACCGCGACGGGGTCGGTCAATCAGCCCCAGCATTTT
.,TRBJ1-1,TRBV7-3,.,CASSLRGMNTEAFF,TGTGCCAGCAGCCTCAGGGGAATGAACACTGAAGCTTTCTTT